This TCR beta chain derives from a study of control samples from healthy donors and cancer patients. CDR1 SGHRS and CDR2 YFSETQ come from the germline V gene. V was shortened by 4 bases and J by 4 bases, with 22 bases between the two germline ends. The CDR3 has 17 amino acids. Only in-frame clones appear in the TCRdb table, and some are missing; sequencing was by immunoSEQ multiplex PCR. The repertoire consists of 73,000 or so clones, with less than 90% occurring once and the leading ten covering approximately 3.6%. The sequence came from a woman in her forties or fifties in good health. The chain links TRBV5-1 to TRBJ2-3; D is perhaps TRBD2 (6 bases). Source material: blood. CDR3: CASSPLSIFGGADTQYF. CDR3 coding DNA: TGCGCCAGCAGCCCGCTTTCCATCTTCGGCGGGGCAGATACGCAGTATTTT.